These T cell receptor beta chains were read from a single sample in a study of tumor-infiltrating lymphocytes in primary liver carcinoma. Each CDR3 protein is one row after TCRdb ran MiXCR on the multiplex PCR reads. This sample has fewer than 75,000 distinct CDR3 sequences, with over 65% found just once. The sequencing sample was made of liver tumor tissue from sampling region 2. These receptor sequences come from a man in his forties with primary liver carcinoma and hepatitis B virus infection. Both conserved end residues are part of each CDR3. D genes are given only for firm matches. Not every row has a clone size; where given, it reads once, few, many or a size class.

j_call cdr3_length d_call clone_size v_call cdr3_nt cdr3_aa
TRBJ2-2 13 NA once TRBV29-1 TGCAGCATCGGGGGCGCGGGAACCGGGGAGCTGTTTTTT CSIGGAGTGELFF
TRBJ1-2 13 NA NA TRBV11-3 TGTGCCAGCAGCCCGGACACTAACTATGGCTACACCTTC CASSPDTNYGYTF
TRBJ2-6 15 NA many TRBV28 TGTGCCAGCAGTTTGGACAACTCTGGGGCCAACGTCCTGACTTTC CASSLDNSGANVLTF
TRBJ2-7 14 NA NA TRBV6-1 TGTGCCAGCAGCGCCGGAGGGAATAGCTACGAGCGGTACTTC CASSAGGNSYERYF
TRBJ2-3 14 NA once TRBV6-2/TRBV6-3 TGTGCCAGCACCCTGGTGAAAGAGGATCAGCCCCAGTATTTT CASTLVKEDQPQYF
TRBJ2-7 13 NA NA TRBV5-1 TGCGCCAGCAGCTTGGTGATGTCCTACGAGCAGTACTTC CASSLVMSYEQYF
TRBJ1-1 18 TRBD1 NA TRBV11-2 TGTGCCAGCAGTCGCAGATATCTAGGGGGCAGCGGTAACACTGAAGCTTTCTTC CASSRRYLGGSGNTEAFF
TRBJ2-3 16 TRBD2 once TRBV5-1 TGCGCCAGCAGCTCTCTAGCGGCTGTTAGCATAGATACGCAGTATTTT CASSSLAAVSIDTQYF
TRBJ2-3 16 NA NA TRBV12-3/TRBV12-4 TGTGCCAGCAGTGCAGAACTAGTGGGTGGGGCAGATACGCAGTATTTT CASSAELVGGADTQYF
TRBJ2-7 15 NA NA TRBV7-9 TGTGCCAGCAGCTCCCTCGGGGCTGGGCCCTACGAGCAGTACTTC CASSSLGAGPYEQYF
TRBJ2-7 16 TRBD2 once TRBV14 TGTGCCATCAGGCAAGCTCGGTATAGCGGGGGCTACGAGCAGTACTTC CAIRQARYSGGYEQYF
TRBJ1-6 12 NA NA TRBV12-3/TRBV12-4 TGTACCAGCAGTATAAAGAATTCACCCCTCTACTTT CTSSIKNSPLYF
TRBJ2-1 16 TRBD1 NA TRBV11-2 TGTGCCTGCAGCTTGTCCCGGACAGGACCTTACAATGAGCAGTTCTTC CACSLSRTGPYNEQFF
TRBJ1-3 12 NA NA TRBV6-5 TGTGCCTCCCGGGGGCCTGGGGACACCATATATTTT CASRGPGDTIYF
TRBJ2-5 14 NA NA TRBV24-1 TGTGCCACCAGTGCCAGTTTTCTACAAGAGATCCAGTGCTTC CATSASFLQEIQCF
TRBJ1-1 14 NA NA TRBV6-5 TGTGCCAGCAGGCCTCGAGGGGGTGGGATTGAAGCTTCCTTT CASRPRGGGIEASF
TRBJ1-2 16 NA once TRBV5-5 TGTGCCAGCGGCTCGGCTAGGGGAGCATCGGGCTATGGCTACACCTTC CASGSARGASGYGYTF
TRBJ1-2 14 NA NA TRBV4-1 TGCGCCAGCAACCAAGTTTCGGAGTCTTATGGCTACACCTTC CASNQVSESYGYTF
TRBJ2-3 16 TRBD2 NA TRBV11-3 TGTGTCAGCAGCTTAGATAGCGGGAAAGGCCCAGAAACCCAGTATTTT CVSSLDSGKGPETQYF
TRBJ2-7 14 NA few TRBV5-1 TGCCCCAGCAGCTTGGATCACGGCGAGTACGAGCAGTACTTC CPSSLDHGEYEQYF
TRBJ1-2 16 NA NA TRBV4-3 TGCGCCAGCGGCCAGGCAGGGGTAGGGAGGAACTATGGCTACACCTTC CASGQAGVGRNYGYTF
TRBJ2-7 15 NA NA TRBV11-2 TGCGCCAGTAGCTACATGACAGATCCGGACTACGAGCAGTACTTC CASSYMTDPDYEQYF
TRBJ2-7 14 NA NA TRBV11-2 TGTGCCAGCAGCTACCAGACGGAGCCCTATGAGCAGTACTTC CASSYQTEPYEQYF
TRBJ2-1 12 TRBD2 once TRBV29-1 TGCAGCGGGGTACGGGAGGTCCATGAGCAGTTCTTC CSGVREVHEQFF
TRBJ2-7 13 NA NA TRBV6-2/TRBV6-3 TGTGCCAGCAGTTACGAGATACCCTACGAGCAATACTTC CASSYEIPYEQYF
TRBJ2-2 13 NA NA TRBV10-3 TGTGCCATCAGGGAGCACGACACCGGGGAGCTGTTTTTT CAIREHDTGELFF
TRBJ2-3 17 NA NA TRBV11-2 TGTTCCAGCAGCTTCGCGCAACGCCCAATAAGCACAGATGCGCAGTATTTT CSSSFAQRPISTDAQYF
TRBJ2-5 14 NA NA TRBV29-1 TGCAGCGCTGAAGATCGGGCCGGGGGAGGGACCCAGTACTTC CSAEDRAGGGTQYF
TRBJ1-1 13 NA few TRBV6-6 TGTGCCAGTAGCACAGGGAGGACTACTGAAGCTTTCTTT CASSTGRTTEAFF
TRBJ2-2 13 NA many TRBV6-5 TGTGCCAGCAGTTACTCGTCGATCGGGGAGCTGTTTTTT CASSYSSIGELFF
TRBJ1-6 19 TRBD1 NA TRBV14 TGTGCCAGCACCCCGAGGCCATTTGGGACAGGGACCGGTAATTCACCCCTCCACTTT CASTPRPFGTGTGNSPLHF
TRBJ2-3 18 TRBD2 once TRBV4-1 TGCGCCAACAGCCAGACTATTGCCCTAGCGGGGGTCACCGATACGCGATATTTT CANSQTIALAGVTDTRYF
TRBJ2-5 13 NA few TRBV30 TGTGCCTGGAGATATAGTTTGCGGGAGACCCAGTACTTC CAWRYSLRETQYF
TRBJ2-2 17 TRBD2 NA TRBV5-6 TGTGCCAGCAGCTTATGGGGACTAGTGCGGACAACCGGGGAGCTGTTTTTT CASSLWGLVRTTGELFF
TRBJ2-3 14 NA NA TRBV4-1 TGCGTCAGCAGCCAGGCCTGGAATGTAGATACGCAGTATTTT CVSSQAWNVDTQYF
TRBJ2-1 13 TRBD2 NA TRBV20-1 TGCAGTGCCGGGACTAGCGTCAACAATGAGCAGTTCTTC CSAGTSVNNEQFF
TRBJ2-3 14 TRBD2 NA TRBV29-1 TGCAGCGCCGGGGCGGGAGCAGACACAGATACGCAGTATTTT CSAGAGADTDTQYF
TRBJ2-2 15 TRBD2 NA TRBV29-1 TGCAGCGTTGGGACTAGCGCGGCGAACTCCGGGGAGCCGTTTTTT CSVGTSAANSGEPFF
TRBJ1-1 12 TRBD1 few TRBV29-1 TGCAGCGTTGCCCAGGGGGACGCTGAAGCTTTCTTT CSVAQGDAEAFF
TRBJ2-5 12 NA few TRBV10-3 TGTGCCATCAGTGAATACGGGGAGACCCGGTACTTC CAISEYGETRYF
TRBJ2-2 16 NA NA TRBV29-1 TGCAGTGTTGAAAACCCCCTGGGGACCAACACCGGGGAGCTGTTTTTT CSVENPLGTNTGELFF
TRBJ2-2 18 NA NA TRBV4-2 TGTGCCAGCAGCCAAGGGACTATCAGGAGTCTAAATCACGGGGAGCTGTTTTTT CASSQGTIRSLNHGELFF
TRBJ1-1 15 NA NA TRBV4-1 TGTGCCAGCAGCCATGTGTTTCGGTCGAACTCTGAAGCTTTCTTT CASSHVFRSNSEAFF
TRBJ2-1 14 NA NA TRBV11-2 TGTGCCAGCAGCTTTGGGTGTAGCTCCAATGAGCAGTTCTTT CASSFGCSSNEQFF
TRBJ2-5 15 NA NA TRBV6-5 TGTGTCAGTAGTTACATCTGGGATGCACAAGAGACCCAGTACTTC CVSSYIWDAQETQYF
TRBJ2-7 13 NA NA TRBV12-3/TRBV12-4 TGTGCCAGCAGGAAGGGTCCCCCCTACGAGCAGTACTTC CASRKGPPYEQYF
TRBJ1-1 12 NA NA TRBV11-2 TGTGCCAGCAGCTCCCTTGGCACTGAAGCTTTCTTT CASSSLGTEAFF
TRBJ2-7 14 TRBD1 NA TRBV11-2 TGTGCCGGCAGCTTTCAGACAGGGGGCTACGAGCAGTACTTC CAGSFQTGGYEQYF
TRBJ2-5 15 TRBD1 NA TRBV5-4 TGTGTCAGCAGAGGTCAGGGGGCAATCGGGGAGACCCAGTACTTC CVSRGQGAIGETQYF
TRBJ2-5 12 NA NA TRBV30 TGTGCATGCAGTGAGAGCCTAGAGACCCAGTACTTC CACSESLETQYF
TRBJ1-5 14 NA NA TRBV7-8 TGTGCCAGCAGCGACAGAAATAGTAACCAGCCCAAGCATTTT CASSDRNSNQPKHF
TRBJ2-3 16 NA once TRBV4-3 TGCTCCAGCAGCCAGGGGACTAACGGGACCACAGATACACAGTATTTT CSSSQGTNGTTDTQYF
TRBJ1-1 15 NA many TRBV5-1 TGCGCCAGCAGCTCCAGTGGGGGAGGAGGCACTGAAGCTTTCTTT CASSSSGGGGTEAFF
TRBJ2-7 14 NA NA TRBV11-3 TGTGCCAGCAGCTTAGGAGCGAGCACCCACGAGCAGTACTTC CASSLGASTHEQYF
TRBJ2-1 18 TRBD2 NA TRBV11-1 TGTGCCAGCAGCTTAAGGGCACTAGCGAGAGGTTCATACAATAAGCAGTTCTTC CASSLRALARGSYNKQFF
TRBJ2-2 14 NA NA TRBV11-2 TGTGCCAGCAGCTTAGCTGTAGTTCACGGGGAGCTGTTTTTT CASSLAVVHGELFF
TRBJ2-7 15 NA many TRBV6-1 TGTGCCATCCAGAACGGCCGGGACAACCTATACGAGCAGTACTTC CAIQNGRDNLYEQYF
TRBJ2-3 15 NA NA TRBV29-1 TGCAGCGTTGAATTTGTGGTAGGAGTTATGGATACGCAGTATTTT CSVEFVVGVMDTQYF
TRBJ2-7 13 NA NA TRBV6-2/TRBV6-3 TGTGCAACCCGGGCTAGCGAGAGATACGAGCAGTACTTC CATRASERYEQYF
TRBJ2-1 11 NA many TRBV6-5 TGTGCCAGCACCCAGCGAAATGAGCAGTTCTTC CASTQRNEQFF